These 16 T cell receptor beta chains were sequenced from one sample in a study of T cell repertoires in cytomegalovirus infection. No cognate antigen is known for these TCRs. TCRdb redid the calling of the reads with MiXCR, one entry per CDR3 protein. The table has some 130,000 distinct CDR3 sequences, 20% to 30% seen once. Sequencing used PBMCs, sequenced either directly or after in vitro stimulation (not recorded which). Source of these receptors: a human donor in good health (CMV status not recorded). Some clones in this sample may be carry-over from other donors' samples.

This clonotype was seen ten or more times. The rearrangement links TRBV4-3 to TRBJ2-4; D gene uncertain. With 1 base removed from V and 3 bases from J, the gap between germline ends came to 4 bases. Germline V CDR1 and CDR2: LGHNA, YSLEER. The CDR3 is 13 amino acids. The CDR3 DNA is TGCGCCAGCAGCCAAGGACACAAAAACATTCAGTACTTC. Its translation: CASSQGHKNIQYF.

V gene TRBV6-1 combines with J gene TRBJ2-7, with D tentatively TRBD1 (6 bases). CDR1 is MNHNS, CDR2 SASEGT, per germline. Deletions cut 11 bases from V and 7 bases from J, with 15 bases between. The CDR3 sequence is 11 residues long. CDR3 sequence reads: CAGGQGGEQYF. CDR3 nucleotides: TGTGCCGGTGGACAAGGGGGAGAGCAGTACTTC.

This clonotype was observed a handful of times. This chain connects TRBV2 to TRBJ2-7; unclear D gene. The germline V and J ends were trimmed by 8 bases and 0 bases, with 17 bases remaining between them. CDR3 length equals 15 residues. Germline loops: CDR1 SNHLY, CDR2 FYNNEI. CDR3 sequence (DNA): TGTGCCAGCCTAGGAAGGCCAGCTAGCTCCTACGAGCAGTACGTC. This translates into CASLGRPASSYEQYV.

CDR3 in DNA: TGTGCCAGCAGCCAAGCGGGGGTGGTTGGAACAGATACGCAGTATTTT. Its protein is CASSQAGVVGTDTQYF. This sequence joins TRBV14 and TRBJ2-3; maybe TRBD2 (6 bases). Germline assignment: CDR1 SGHDN and CDR2 FVKESK. This CDR3 is 16 amino acids long. With 1 base removed from V and 3 bases from J, the gap between germline ends came to 14 bases.

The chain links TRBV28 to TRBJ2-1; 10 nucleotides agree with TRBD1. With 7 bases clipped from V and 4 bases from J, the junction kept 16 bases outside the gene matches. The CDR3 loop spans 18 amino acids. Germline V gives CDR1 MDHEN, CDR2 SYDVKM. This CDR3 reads CASTTTAPTGGTYNEQFF. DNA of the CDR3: TGTGCCAGCACAACTACTGCCCCGACAGGGGGCACGTACAATGAGCAGTTCTTC.

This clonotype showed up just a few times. CDR3: CASSLDSHSGNTIYF. CDR3 nucleotides: TGTGCCAGCAGCTTGGACAGCCACTCTGGAAACACCATATATTTT. The chain carries TRBV5-4 and TRBJ1-3; D gene uncertain. Germline CDR1 SGHNT, CDR2 YYREEE (reference sequence). The CDR3 is 15 residues long. V shed 0 bases and J shed 0 bases, with 7 bases lying between them.

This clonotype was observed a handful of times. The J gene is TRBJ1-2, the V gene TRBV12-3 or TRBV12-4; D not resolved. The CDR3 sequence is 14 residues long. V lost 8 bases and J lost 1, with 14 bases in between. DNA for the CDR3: TGTGCCAGCGGGGATTGGACGGTTAACTATGGCTACACCTTC. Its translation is CASGDWTVNYGYTF.

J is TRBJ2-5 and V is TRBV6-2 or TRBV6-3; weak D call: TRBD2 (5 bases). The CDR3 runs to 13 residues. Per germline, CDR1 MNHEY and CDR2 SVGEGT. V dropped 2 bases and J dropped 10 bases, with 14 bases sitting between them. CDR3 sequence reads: CASSYASLGVQYF. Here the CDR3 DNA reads TGTGCCAGCAGTTACGCCTCTTTGGGAGTCCAGTACTTC.

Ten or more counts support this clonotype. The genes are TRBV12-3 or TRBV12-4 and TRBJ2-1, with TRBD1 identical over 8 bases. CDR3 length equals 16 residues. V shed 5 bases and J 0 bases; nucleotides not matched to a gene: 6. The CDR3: CASSTLGQGSYNEQFF. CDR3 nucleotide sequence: TGTGCCAGCAGTACCCTCGGACAGGGCTCCTACAATGAGCAGTTCTTC.

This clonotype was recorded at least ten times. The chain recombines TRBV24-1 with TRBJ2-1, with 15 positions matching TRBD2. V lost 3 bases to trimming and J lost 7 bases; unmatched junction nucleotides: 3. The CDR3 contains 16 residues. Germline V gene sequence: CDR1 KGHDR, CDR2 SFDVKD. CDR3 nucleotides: TGTGCCACCAGTGATCCCGGGACTAGCGGGAGGAATGAGCAGTTCTTC. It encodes CATSDPGTSGRNEQFF.

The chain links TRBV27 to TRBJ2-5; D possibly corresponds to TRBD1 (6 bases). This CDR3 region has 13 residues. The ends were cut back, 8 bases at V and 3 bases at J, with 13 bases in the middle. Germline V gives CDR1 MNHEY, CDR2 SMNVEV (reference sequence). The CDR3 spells CASSLRGKETQYF. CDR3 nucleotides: TGTGCCAGCTCCCTGAGGGGGAAAGAGACCCAGTACTTC.

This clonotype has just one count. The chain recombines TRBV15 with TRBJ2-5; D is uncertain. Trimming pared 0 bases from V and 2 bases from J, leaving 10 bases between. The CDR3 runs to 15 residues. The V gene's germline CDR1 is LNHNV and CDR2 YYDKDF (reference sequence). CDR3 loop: CATSRDLTVQETQYF. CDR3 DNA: TGTGCCACCAGCAGAGATCTCACAGTTCAAGAGACCCAGTACTTC.

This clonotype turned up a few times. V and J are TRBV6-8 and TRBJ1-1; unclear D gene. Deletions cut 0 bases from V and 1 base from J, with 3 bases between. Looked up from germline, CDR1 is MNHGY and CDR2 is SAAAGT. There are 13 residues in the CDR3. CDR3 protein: CASSYSTNTEAFF. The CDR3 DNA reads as TGTGCCAGCAGTTACTCGACGAACACTGAAGCTTTCTTT.

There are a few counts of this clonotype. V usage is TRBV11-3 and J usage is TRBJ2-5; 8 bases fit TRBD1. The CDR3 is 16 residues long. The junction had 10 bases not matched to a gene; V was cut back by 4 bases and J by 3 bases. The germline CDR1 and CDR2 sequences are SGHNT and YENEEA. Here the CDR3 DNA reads TGTGCCAGCAGCTGGGGGACAGGCGCCAGGGAAGAGACCCAGTACTTC. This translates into CASSWGTGAREETQYF.

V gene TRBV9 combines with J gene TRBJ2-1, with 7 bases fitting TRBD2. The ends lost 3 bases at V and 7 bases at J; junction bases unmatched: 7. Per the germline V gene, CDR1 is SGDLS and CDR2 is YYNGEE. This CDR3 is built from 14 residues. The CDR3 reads CASSGGGGGNEQFF. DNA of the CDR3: TGTGCCAGCAGCGGGGGTGGGGGGGGGAATGAGCAGTTCTTC.

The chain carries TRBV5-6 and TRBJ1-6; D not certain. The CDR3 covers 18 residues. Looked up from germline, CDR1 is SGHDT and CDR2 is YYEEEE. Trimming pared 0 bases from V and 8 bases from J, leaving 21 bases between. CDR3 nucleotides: TGTGCCAGCAGCTTGGGGGGTGAATTGCTGGTGGGATATTCACCCCTCCACTTT. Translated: CASSLGGELLVGYSPLHF.